This TCR beta chain was recorded in a study of blood T cell repertoires in COVID-19. About the study: Donors in the United States, Italy and Spain gave samples during acute or convalescent COVID-19. Nucleic acid was either cDNA or gDNA, and it came from T cells, B-cell-depleted T cells, or PBMCs.

In the original analysis: Amplifying reference gene primers gave estimates of nucleated cell counts. Sequencing was performed with immunoSEQ multiplex PCR; in TCRdb, only in-frame clones are kept and a portion is missing. The V and J calls and clone size come from that table; D and trimming were worked out from the DNA. The sample carries approximately 160,000 clones, more than 85% recorded once. The sequence derives from a middle-aged man with acute or convalescent COVID-19. What was sequenced was peripheral blood.

Written as DNA, the CDR3 is TGTGCCAGCATAAGGGCAGGGCGAAATGAAAAACTGTTTTTT. It codes for CASIRAGRNEKLFF. The genes are TRBV2 and TRBJ1-4; TRBD1 is a possible D gene (5 bases). CDR1 and CDR2 (germline): SNHLY, FYNNEI. Trimming took off 7 bases at V and 5 bases at J, with 14 bases between the two ends. The CDR3 has 14 residues.